The 30 T cell receptor beta chains below all came from one sample that was sequenced in a study of cytomegalovirus exposure and HLA in healthy donors. Primers: 60 Vbeta forward and 13 Jbeta reverse. Produced via immunoSEQ multiplex PCR; TCRdb's table is partial and in-frame only. The table shows about 160,000 clones, with about 82% occurring only once. Sequencing was done on a sample of PBMCs. The receptors were gathered from a woman in her twenties or thirties in good health and CMV-seropositive.

The chain joins TRBV5-1 to TRBJ2-3; 7 nucleotides align to TRBD2. Germline V CDR1 and CDR2: SGHRS, YFSETQ. V shed 5 bases, J shed 1 base, and the junction held 13 bases outside the gene matches. CDR3 size: 17 residues. CDR3 sequence (DNA): TGCGCCAGCAGTTACCCAAGAAGCGGGGAACGCACAGATACGCAGTATTTT. Its protein product is CASSYPRSGERTDTQYF.

The rearrangement joins TRBV5-6 to TRBJ2-1, with 12 positions matching TRBD2. This CDR3 has 15 amino acids. The V gene's germline CDR1 is SGHDT and CDR2 YYEEEE. Unmatched junction bases numbered 8, after V lost 3 bases and J lost 10 bases. This CDR3 reads CASSWPGLAGLEQFF. For the CDR3, the DNA is TGTGCCAGCAGCTGGCCGGGACTAGCGGGTCTGGAGCAGTTCTTC.

The V call is TRBV2, the J call TRBJ1-2; no definite D call. Trimming pared 8 bases from V and 2 bases from J, leaving 12 bases between. The CDR3 totals 13 residues. Looked up from germline, CDR1 is SNHLY and CDR2 is FYNNEI. The CDR3 DNA is TGTGCCAGCGCTTACAGTGAGAACTATGGCTACACCTTC. Encoded protein: CASAYSENYGYTF.

The chain recombines TRBV7-6 with TRBJ2-6; no reliable D call. The V end was cut by 3 bases, the J end by 0 bases, with 6 bases between. The CDR3 spans 15 residues. The germline V gene encodes CDR1 SGHVS and CDR2 FNYEAQ. The CDR3 DNA reads as TGTGCCAGCAGCTTTCCCGGCTCTGGGGCCAACGTCCTGACTTTC. It yields the protein CASSFPGSGANVLTF. Looking up the rest from reference TRBV7-6 and TRBJ2-6 gives the full variable domain: GAGVSQSPRYKVTKRGQDVALRCDPISGHVSLYWYRQALGQGPEFLTYFNYEAQQDKSGLPNDRFSAERPEGSISTLTIQRTEQRDSAMYRCASSFPGSGANVLTFGAGSRLTVL.

V gene TRBV4-2 combines with J gene TRBJ2-7, with D tentatively TRBD2 (6 bases). There are 15 residues in the CDR3. Deletions cut 4 bases from V and 0 bases from J, with 13 bases between. Germline lookup yields CDR1 LGHNA and CDR2 YNFKEQ. The CDR3 reads CASSLRAGSSYEQYF. The CDR3 nucleotides are TGTGCCAGCAGCCTCCGGGCGGGGAGCTCCTACGAGCAGTACTTC.

The rearrangement uses TRBV7-2 and TRBJ2-3; D gene uncertain. This CDR3 region has 14 residues. Germline V gene lookup returns CDR1 SGHTA and CDR2 FQGNSA. Trimming removed 3 bases from V and 2 bases from J, with 9 bases in between. Written as DNA, the CDR3 is TGTGCCAGCAGCTTTGGCGGTCACACAGATACGCAGTATTTT. It yields the protein CASSFGGHTDTQYF.

In its sample, this clone was seen once. The V call is TRBV5-1, the J call TRBJ1-2; 8 nucleotides line up with TRBD1. Germline loops: CDR1 SGHRS, CDR2 YFSETQ. The CDR3 has 14 residues. V dropped 6 bases and J dropped 7; count of bases not matched to a gene: 11. CDR3 protein: CASTLRAGGGGYTF. DNA of the CDR3: TGCGCCAGCACCCTTCGGGCAGGGGGCGGTGGCTACACCTTC.

The rearrangement links TRBV7-9 to TRBJ1-4; 9 nucleotides match TRBD1. V lost 5 bases and J lost 5; bases outside the gene matches: 6. The CDR3 extends over 15 amino acids. Germline lookup yields CDR1 SEHNR and CDR2 FQNEAQ (reference sequence). In DNA form, the CDR3 reads TGTGCCAGCAGCCGGGACAGGGCCCGAAATGAAAAACTGTTTTTT. Its translation is CASSRDRARNEKLFF. The whole variable domain, filled in from reference TRBV7-9 and TRBJ1-4, reads DTGVSQNPRHKITKRGQNVTFRCDPISEHNRLYWYRQTLGQGPEFLTYFQNEAQLEKSRLLSDRFSAERPKGSFSTLEIQRTEQGDSAMYLCASSRDRARNEKLFFGSGTQLSVL.

This sequence joins TRBV29-1 and TRBJ1-1, with 12 bases lining up with TRBD1. This CDR3 has 14 amino acids. Germline assignment: CDR1 SQVTM and CDR2 ANQGSEA. The trim removed 4 bases at V and 10 bases at J, leaving 10 bases unmatched. The CDR3 loop reads CSVAGQGAFFRAFF. Here the CDR3 DNA reads TGCAGCGTTGCGGGACAGGGGGCCTTCTTTAGAGCTTTCTTT.

This chain connects TRBV6-1 to TRBJ1-6; unclear D gene. The CDR3 loop spans 14 amino acids. V lost 3 bases, J lost 7 bases, and 10 bases lay in between. Germline V gene sequence: CDR1 MNHNS, CDR2 SASEGT. CDR3 loop: CASSEGSGNSPLHF. The CDR3 DNA reads as TGTGCCAGCAGTGAGGGGTCGGGAAATTCACCCCTCCACTTT.

The CDR3, as DNA: TGTGCCAGCAGCCTCACCCAGGGGACCAACTACGAGCAGTACTTC. It specifies CASSLTQGTNYEQYF. The V and J genes are TRBV6-5 and TRBJ2-7; weak D call: TRBD1 (6 bases). This CDR3 is built from 15 residues. The V gene's germline CDR1 is MNHEY and CDR2 SVGAGI. Deletions cut 6 bases from V and 3 bases from J, with 18 bases between.

The genes are TRBV29-1 and TRBJ2-7; D is possibly TRBD2 (5 bases). Germline loops: CDR1 SQVTM, CDR2 ANQGSEA. V was shortened by 4 bases and J by 2 bases, with 15 bases between the two germline ends. The CDR3 runs 14 residues. The CDR3 loop reads CSVVGGTETYEQYF. CDR3 coding DNA: TGCAGCGTTGTAGGAGGAACCGAAACCTACGAGCAGTACTTC.

The chain couples TRBV7-9 to TRBJ2-7; possibly TRBD1 for D (6 bases). The CDR3 contains 15 residues. Per germline, CDR1 SEHNR and CDR2 FQNEAQ (reference sequence). V lost 4 bases to trimming and J lost 2 bases, with 15 bases between them. CDR3 sequence (DNA): TGTGCCAGCAGCTCAAGGGACCAGGGGCCCTACGAGCAGTACTTC. This codes for CASSSRDQGPYEQYF.

The table lists this clone with a count of one. This rearrangement joins TRBV2 to TRBJ2-3; TRBD1 matches 10 bases. CDR1 and CDR2 from the germline V gene are SNHLY and FYNNEI. Unmatched junction bases numbered 4, after V lost 6 bases and J lost 1 base. The CDR3 loop spans 15 amino acids. For the CDR3, the DNA is TGTGCCAGCAGCCGAGACAGGGGGCGCACAGATACGCAGTATTTT. Its protein product is CASSRDRGRTDTQYF.

V gene TRBV7-3 combines with J gene TRBJ2-5, with a weak D call TRBD1 (5 bases). The CDR3 length is 15 residues. The germline gives CDR1 SGHTA, CDR2 FQGTGA. Trimming pared 3 bases from V and 7 bases from J, leaving 18 bases between. DNA of the CDR3: TGTGCCAGCAGCTTCCGCGCGCCCGAAAGGGGGACCCAGTACTTC. It specifies CASSFRAPERGTQYF. The complete variable domain, with remaining parts taken from reference TRBV7-3 and TRBJ2-5, reads GAGVSQTPSNKVTEKGKYVELRCDPISGHTALYWYRQSLGQGPEFLIYFQGTGAADDSGLPNDRFFAVRPEGSVSTLKIQRTERGDSAVYLCASSFRAPERGTQYFGPGTRLLVL.

V usage is TRBV9 and J usage is TRBJ2-1, with a possible D match to TRBD2 (7 bases). This CDR3 comprises 15 residues. Per germline, CDR1 SGDLS and CDR2 YYNGEE. Trimming took off 2 bases at V and 8 bases at J, with 17 bases between the two ends. This CDR3 is CASSVGGGGFDEQFF. In DNA form, the CDR3 reads TGTGCCAGCAGCGTGGGGGGGGGCGGGTTTGATGAGCAGTTCTTC.

This clone has a single count. The V gene is TRBV4-2, the J gene TRBJ1-2; D gene ambiguous. Trimming pared 3 bases from V and 6 bases from J, leaving 11 bases between. Per germline, CDR1 LGHNA and CDR2 YNFKEQ. This CDR3 has 13 residues. Here the CDR3 reads CASSQGSGDGYTF. The CDR3 coding sequence is TGTGCCAGCAGCCAGGGATCCGGGGATGGCTACACCTTC.

Only one count was recorded for this clone. CDR3 residues: CASSLGGSTDTQYF. The DNA for the CDR3 is TGTGCCAGCAGCTTGGGGGGATCCACAGATACGCAGTATTTT. The chain is built from TRBV11-3 and TRBJ2-3, with a weak D call TRBD2 (6 bases). Germline V CDR1 and CDR2: SGHNT, YENEEA. V was shortened by 3 bases and J by 2 bases, with 9 bases between the two germline ends. The CDR3 extends over 14 amino acids.

This chain uses TRBV30 with TRBJ2-7; maybe TRBD1 (6 bases). There are 12 residues in the CDR3. CDR1 and CDR2 (germline): GTSNPN, SVGIG (reference sequence). V shed 2 bases and J shed 3 bases, with 8 bases lying between them. CDR3 sequence reads: CAWSQGHYEQYF. CDR3 sequence (DNA): TGTGCCTGGAGTCAGGGACACTACGAGCAGTACTTC.

This chain links TRBV6-6 with TRBJ1-2; TRBD1 might be the D (5 bases). V was cut by 5 bases and J by 9 bases, with 10 bases left in between. The CDR3 runs to 11 residues. Germline CDR1 MNHNY, CDR2 SVGAGI (reference sequence). The CDR3 reads CASSPQERYTF. The CDR3 coding sequence is TGTGCCAGCAGTCCACAGGAACGCTACACCTTC.

The V call is TRBV5-4, the J call TRBJ2-7; 9 bases agree with TRBD2. CDR1 SGHNT and CDR2 YYREEE come from the germline V gene (reference sequence). J was trimmed by 2 bases and V by 4 bases; bases with no gene match: 4. The CDR3 runs 14 residues. In DNA, the CDR3 is TGTGCCAGCAGCACGCGGGGGGGGCCCTACGAGCAGTACTTC. Encoded protein: CASSTRGGPYEQYF.

This clone was picked up a small number of times. The rearrangement links TRBV29-1 to TRBJ2-1; 9 positions match TRBD1. The CDR3 is 13 amino acids. With 5 bases clipped from V and 2 bases from J, the junction kept 1 base outside the gene matches. Germline V gene data show CDR1 as SQVTM and CDR2 as ANQGSEA. The CDR3 loop is CSVTGGPYNEQFF. The CDR3 bases are TGCAGCGTTACAGGGGGCCCCTACAATGAGCAGTTCTTC.

V and J are TRBV15 and TRBJ1-4; unclear D gene. Trimming shortened V by 1 base and J by 15 bases, and 9 bases separated the two germline ends. This CDR3 is built from 11 residues. CDR1 is LNHNV and CDR2 is YYDKDF in the germline V gene (reference sequence). The CDR3 reads CATSRASSMFF. CDR3 nucleotide sequence: TGTGCCACCAGCAGAGCGAGTTCGATGTTTTTT.

Of note for this clone: The limits of the CDR3 on the DNA are not certain, so only TCRdb's listed CDR3 is given. CDR3 sequence: CASSSSGRGTEAFF. The chain couples TRBV7-6 to TRBJ1-1. From its first to its last residue, the CDR3 has 14 amino acids. Germline values: CDR1 SGHVS, CDR2 FNYEAQ.

This rearrangement joins TRBV5-4 to TRBJ2-1, with 8 bases lining up with TRBD1. The germline V gene encodes CDR1 SGHNT and CDR2 YYREEE (reference sequence). The CDR3 runs 16 residues. V was clipped by 5 bases and J by 0 bases; unmatched bases: 7. The CDR3 loop is CASRRGQGLSYNEQFF. Here the CDR3 DNA reads TGTGCCAGCAGGAGAGGACAGGGCCTCTCCTACAATGAGCAGTTCTTC.

The chain has TRBV7-9 and TRBJ2-5; D is unclear. Germline CDR1 is SEHNR and CDR2 is FQNEAQ (reference sequence). The CDR3 loop spans 14 amino acids. The V and J ends lost 5 bases and 5 bases respectively, with 15 bases between them. The CDR3 nucleotides read TGTGCCAGCAGCGTTCCACGTTCGGGTGAGACCCAGTACTTC. Its protein product is CASSVPRSGETQYF.

This clone has a handful of counts. The chain recombines TRBV11-3 with TRBJ2-2, with D possibly being TRBD1 (5 bases). This CDR3 contains 15 residues. Germline-derived CDR1 and CDR2 are SGHNT and YENEEA. V lost 1 base and J lost 0, with 6 bases in between. The DNA for the CDR3 is TGTGCCAGCAGCTTAGGGACAACGAACACCGGGGAGCTGTTTTTT. Residues: CASSLGTTNTGELFF.

This chain joins TRBV9 and TRBJ2-5; TRBD1 might be the D (5 bases). The CDR3 loop spans 16 amino acids. CDR1 and CDR2 (germline): SGDLS, YYNGEE. V lost 3 bases to trimming and J lost 1 base, with 16 bases between them. The CDR3 DNA reads as TGTGCCAGCAGCGACCCAGGGATCTGGGGCCAAGAGACCCAGTACTTC. Its translation: CASSDPGIWGQETQYF. The full variable domain, completed using reference TRBV9 and TRBJ2-5, is DSGVTQTPKHLITATGQRVTLRCSPRSGDLSVYWYQQSLDQGLQFLIQYYNGEERAKGNILERFSAQQFPDLHSELNLSSLELGDSALYFCASSDPGIWGQETQYFGPGTRLLVL.

The chain links TRBV28 to TRBJ2-1; 8 positions match TRBD2. V was clipped by 5 bases and J by 0 bases; unmatched bases: 6. The CDR3 loop spans 16 amino acids. Germline loops: CDR1 MDHEN, CDR2 SYDVKM. The CDR3 sequence: CASSQAGASSYNEQFF. CDR3 DNA: TGTGCCAGCAGTCAAGCGGGGGCGAGCTCCTACAATGAGCAGTTCTTC. Drawing the rest from reference TRBV28 and TRBJ2-1, the complete variable domain is DVKVTQSSRYLVKRTGEKVFLECVQDMDHENMFWYRQDPGLGLRLIYFSYDVKMKEKGDIPEGYSVSREKKERFSLILESASTNQTSMYLCASSQAGASSYNEQFFGPGTRLTVL.

Concerning this clone itself: An end of the junction does not agree with germline; a read error may underlie this. The rearrangement joins TRBV5-6 to TRBJ2-7; TRBD2 aligns across 13 bases. The CDR3 loop spans 15 amino acids. Germline CDR1 and CDR2: SGHDT and YYEEEE. CDR3 nucleotide sequence: TGTGCCAACAGCCCGGGACTAGCGGGGACCTACGAGCAGTACTTC. Translating it yields CANSPGLAGTYEQYF. The entire variable domain, with the rest obtained from reference TRBV5-6 and TRBJ2-7, is as follows: DAGVTQSPTHLIKTRGQQVTLRCSPKSGHDTVSWYQQALGQGPQFIFQYYEEEERQRGNFPDRFSGHQFPNYSSELNVNALLLGDSALYLCANSPGLAGTYEQYFGPGTRLTVT.